One and the same sample provided the 2 T cell receptor beta chains below, sequenced in a study of identical twins. In TCRdb, the 5' RACE reads were re-called with MiXCR into one record per CDR3 protein. The data hold 500,000 to 550,000 distinct CDR3 sequences, with roughly 21% observed a single time. These data also featured in a second study, about T cells expressing NK-cell markers.

The sample comprised CD4+ T cells sorted from blood. Receptors were obtained from a woman in her late teens or twenties in good health.

This clonotype occurred many times. This chain connects TRBV7-2 to TRBJ1-1; D unclear. The CDR3 is 11 amino acids. Deletions cut 5 bases from V and 3 bases from J, with 4 bases between. CDR1 is SGHTA and CDR2 is FQGNSA in the germline V gene. This chain's CDR3 is CASSPHTEAFF. Written as DNA, the CDR3 is TGTGCCAGCAGCCCTCACACTGAAGCTTTCTTT.

This clonotype was seen repeatedly, ten times or more. The chain recombines TRBV5-1 with TRBJ2-1, with 8 bases fitting TRBD1. CDR1 SGHRS and CDR2 YFSETQ come from the germline V gene. The V segment lost 4 bases and the J segment 0 bases; nucleotides outside the gene matches: 3. This CDR3 has 15 residues. CDR3 in amino acids: CASSMDRVSYNEQFF. CDR3 coding DNA: TGCGCCAGCAGCATGGACAGGGTCTCCTACAATGAGCAGTTCTTC. Filled out from reference TRBV5-1 and TRBJ2-1, the complete variable domain reads KAGVTQTPRYLIKTRGQQVTLSCSPISGHRSVSWYQQTPGQGLQFLFEYFSETQRNKGNFPGRFSGRQFSNSRSEMNVSTLELGDSALYLCASSMDRVSYNEQFFGPGTRLTVL.